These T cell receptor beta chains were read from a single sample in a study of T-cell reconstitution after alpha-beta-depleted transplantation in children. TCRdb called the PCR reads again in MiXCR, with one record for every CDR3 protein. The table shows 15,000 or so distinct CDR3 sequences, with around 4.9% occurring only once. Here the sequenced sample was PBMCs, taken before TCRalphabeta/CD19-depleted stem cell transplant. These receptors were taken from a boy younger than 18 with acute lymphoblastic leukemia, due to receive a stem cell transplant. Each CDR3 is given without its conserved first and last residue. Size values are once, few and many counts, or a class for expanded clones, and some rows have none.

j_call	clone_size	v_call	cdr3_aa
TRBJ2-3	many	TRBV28	ASSFSHDADTQY
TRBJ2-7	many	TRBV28	ASRAQNLAGDEQY
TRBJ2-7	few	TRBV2	ASSVDRAQYEQY
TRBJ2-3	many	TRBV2	ASRLMDRSTDTQY
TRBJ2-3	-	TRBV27	ASSLGRDRVRGDTQY
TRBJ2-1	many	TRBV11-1	ASSFFSGGVEYNEQF
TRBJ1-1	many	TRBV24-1	ATSDWGDSQNTEAF
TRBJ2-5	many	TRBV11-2	ASSLVSLGRETQY
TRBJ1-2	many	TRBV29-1	SVGERRNYGYT
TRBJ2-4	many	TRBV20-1	SAPPSGEAKNIQY
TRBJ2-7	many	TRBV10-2	ASSDSTGTSGYEQY
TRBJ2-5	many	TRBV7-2	ASSLGGIQY
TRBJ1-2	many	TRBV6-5	ASSSPGDSPNYGYT
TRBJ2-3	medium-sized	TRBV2	ASNRERADTQY
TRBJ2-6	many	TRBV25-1	ASSEFPSGSSGANVLT
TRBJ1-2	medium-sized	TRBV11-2	ASSWKGTGDKDGYT
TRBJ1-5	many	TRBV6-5	ASSLAQGLNQPQH
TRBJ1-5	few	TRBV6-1	ASSSGTGINQPQH
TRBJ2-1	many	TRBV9	ASSPRAPSTNEQF
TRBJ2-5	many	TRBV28	ASSDFPGTGATQY
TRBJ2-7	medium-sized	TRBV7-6	ASSLATTTEQY
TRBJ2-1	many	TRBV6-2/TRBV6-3	ASSTQLAGGPHEQF
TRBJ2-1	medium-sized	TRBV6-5	ASSPSERGEQF
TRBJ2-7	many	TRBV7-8	ASSSGDPVAYEQY
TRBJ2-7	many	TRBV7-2	ASSSPDRVVAYEQY
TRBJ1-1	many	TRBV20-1	SADNMNTEAF
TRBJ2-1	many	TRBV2	ASSVRLAGPNNYNEQF
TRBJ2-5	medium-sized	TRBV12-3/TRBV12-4	ASSSRGQETQY
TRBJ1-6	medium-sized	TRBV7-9	ASSRRPRDSLSPLH
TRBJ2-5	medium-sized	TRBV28	ASSSRLAGAGTQY
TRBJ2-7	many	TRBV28	ASSLWASSYEQY
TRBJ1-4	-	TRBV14	SSSLYTATNVKLF
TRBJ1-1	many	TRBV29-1	SVIGGAGTEAF
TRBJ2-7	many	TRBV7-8	ASSFTSGPYEQY
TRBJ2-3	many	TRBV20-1	SARRTSGRGDTQY
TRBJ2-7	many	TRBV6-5	ASRHLAGGHEQY